This entry lists 17 T cell receptor beta chains sequenced from one sample in a study of blood T cell repertoires in COVID-19. Produced via immunoSEQ multiplex PCR; TCRdb's table is partial and in-frame only. The sample includes more than 85,000 clones, 88% of them seen just once. Specimen: peripheral blood. These TCRs come from a woman aged 50 to 60 with acute or convalescent COVID-19.

This chain joins TRBV11-2 and TRBJ2-1, with no clear D. The germline V and J ends were trimmed by 0 bases and 2 bases, with 5 bases remaining between them. CDR1 SGHAT and CDR2 FQNNGV come from the germline V gene. The CDR3 is made up of 14 amino acids. CDR3 region: CASSLDRTYNEQFF. CDR3 DNA: TGTGCCAGCAGCTTAGACAGGACCTACAATGAGCAGTTCTTC.

The chain couples TRBV5-4 to TRBJ2-4, with a weak D call TRBD1 (6 bases). Germline V CDR1 and CDR2: SGHNT, YYREEE (reference sequence). V lost 4 bases and J 5 bases, leaving 16 bases between the germline ends. The CDR3 spans 15 residues. CDR3 coding DNA: TGTGCCAGCAGCATATCAGGGGATGCACAAAACATTCAGTACTTC. Translating it yields CASSISGDAQNIQYF.

The chain is built from TRBV11-1 and TRBJ1-2; D is possibly TRBD1 (6 bases). From germline, CDR1 is SGHAT and CDR2 FQDESV (reference sequence). V lost 1 base, J lost 6 bases, and 15 bases lay in between. The CDR3 loop spans 15 amino acids. The CDR3 nucleotides read TGTGCCAGCAGCTTAGAGGCAGGGGCGAAAAATGGCTACACCTTC. It codes for CASSLEAGAKNGYTF.

Only one count was recorded for this clone. V gene TRBV4-2 combines with J gene TRBJ1-3, with D unresolved. The CDR3 length is 17 residues. Germline V gene lookup returns CDR1 LGHNA and CDR2 YNFKEQ. V was clipped by 1 base and J by 0 bases, with 13 bases between them. This chain's CDR3 is CASSQVPRPLSGNTIYF. In DNA, the CDR3 is TGTGCCAGCAGCCAAGTTCCCAGGCCCCTCTCTGGAAACACCATATATTTT.

The genes are TRBV6-5 and TRBJ1-1; possible D gene TRBD1, 6 bases. V was shortened by 5 bases and J by 1 base, with 14 bases between the two germline ends. The CDR3 is made up of 15 amino acids. Germline CDR1 MNHEY, CDR2 SVGAGI. This CDR3 reads CASSRGGGENTEAFF. The CDR3, as DNA: TGTGCCAGCAGTCGAGGGGGGGGTGAGAACACTGAAGCTTTCTTT.

The chain uses TRBV28 and TRBJ2-7; a possible D gene is TRBD1 (5 bases). This CDR3 has 12 amino acids. From germline, CDR1 is MDHEN and CDR2 SYDVKM. Trimming shortened V by 8 bases and J by 2 bases, and 10 bases separated the two germline ends. The DNA of the CDR3 is TGTGCCAGCGGGGCTCAGACCTACGAGCAGTACTTC. Its translation: CASGAQTYEQYF.

This chain connects TRBV13 to TRBJ2-1, with 8 bases matching TRBD2. The CDR3 is made up of 14 amino acids. Per the germline V gene, CDR1 is PRHDT and CDR2 is FYEKMQ (reference sequence). After removal of 4 bases from V and 10 bases from J, the junction contained 9 bases not matched to a gene. As DNA, the CDR3 is TGTGCCAGCAGCTACGGGACCCGGGGGGGAGAGCAGTTCTTC. It encodes CASSYGTRGGEQFF.

This clone was detected once. CDR3 nucleotides: TGTGCCAGCTCACCCGGGACTAGCGACCACGAGCAGTACTTC. This gives the protein CASSPGTSDHEQYF. This sequence joins TRBV18 and TRBJ2-7, with 10 bases that match TRBD2. Germline V lookup: CDR1 KGHSH, CDR2 LQKENI. V was pared by 3 bases and J by 5 bases, with 4 bases of the junction left unmatched. The CDR3 is 14 residues long.

V usage is TRBV25-1 and J usage is TRBJ2-7; tentatively, D is TRBD2 (6 bases). Germline values: CDR1 MGHDK, CDR2 SYGVNS. The CDR3 is made up of 14 amino acids. V was shortened by 2 bases and J by 4 bases, with 12 bases between the two germline ends. CDR3 DNA sequence: TGTGCCAGCAGTGAACGGGCGGCGGGATACGAGCAGTACTTC. Its translation is CASSERAAGYEQYF.

CDR3 nucleotides: TGTGCCAGCAGCTCCGACGAGACTAGCCGCGAGCAGTACTTC. This gives the protein CASSSDETSREQYF. This chain links TRBV7-9 with TRBJ2-7; 7 bases match TRBD2. The germline V gene encodes CDR1 SEHNR and CDR2 FQNEAQ (reference sequence). The CDR3 covers 14 residues. V lost 4 bases and J lost 6; bases outside the gene matches: 9. The entire variable domain, with the rest obtained from reference TRBV7-9 and TRBJ2-7, is as follows: DTGVSQNPRHKITKRGQNVTFRCDPISEHNRLYWYRQTLGQGPEFLTYFQNEAQLEKSRLLSDRFSAERPKGSFSTLEIQRTEQGDSAMYLCASSSDETSREQYFGPGTRLTVT.

This rearrangement joins TRBV4-1 to TRBJ2-1; unclear D gene. V was trimmed by 0 bases and J by 4 bases, leaving 10 bases between them. CDR3 length equals 15 residues. Looked up from germline, CDR1 is MGHRA and CDR2 is YSYEKL. CDR3 amino acids: CASSQDRGGYNEQFF. CDR3 nucleotide sequence: TGCGCCAGCAGCCAAGATCGCGGCGGATACAATGAGCAGTTCTTC.

The chain recombines TRBV5-1 with TRBJ2-7, with D unresolved. The CDR3 length is 11 residues. The V gene lost 4 bases and the J gene lost 2 bases, with 4 bases spanning the gap. CDR1 and CDR2 from the germline V gene are SGHRS and YFSETQ. CDR3 loop: CASSDTYEQYF. The CDR3, as DNA: TGCGCCAGCAGCGACACCTACGAGCAGTACTTC.

This chain uses TRBV19 with TRBJ1-2, with 9 bases lining up with TRBD1. CDR3 length equals 14 residues. V shed 10 bases and J 3 bases; nucleotides not matched to a gene: 9. Germline lookup yields CDR1 LNHDA and CDR2 SQIVND (reference sequence). CDR3 region: CATKKGQGYYGYTF. The CDR3 region has the DNA TGTGCCACCAAGAAAGGACAGGGGTACTATGGCTACACCTTC. Drawing the rest from reference TRBV19 and TRBJ1-2, the complete variable domain is DGGITQSPKYLFRKEGQNVTLSCEQNLNHDAMYWYRQDPGQGLRLIYYSQIVNDFQKGDIAEGYSVSREKKESFPLTVTSAQKNPTAFYLCATKKGQGYYGYTFGSGTRLTVV.

The CDR3 nucleotides are TGTGCCAGCACAGGGGGCAACACTGAAGCTTTCTTT. The encoded protein is CASTGGNTEAFF. The chain employs TRBV6-6 and TRBJ1-1; 8 bases are shared with TRBD1. The germline CDR1 and CDR2 sequences are MNHNY and SVGAGI (reference sequence). Germline trimming cut 7 bases from V and 2 bases from J; bases unmatched to any gene: 0. There are 12 residues in the CDR3.

This chain joins TRBV28 and TRBJ2-7; TRBD2 matches at 8 bases. Germline-derived CDR1 and CDR2 are MDHEN and SYDVKM. After removal of 3 bases from V and 4 bases from J, the junction contained 11 bases not matched to a gene. The CDR3 loop spans 16 amino acids. The chain's CDR3 is CASSFGGSGGIYEQYF. As DNA, the CDR3 is TGTGCCAGCAGTTTTGGCGGCAGCGGGGGAATTTACGAGCAGTACTTC.

This clone has a single count. V and J are TRBV7-2 and TRBJ1-5, with 8 bases fitting TRBD1. The CDR3 loop spans 13 amino acids. V shed 1 base and J 11 bases; nucleotides not matched to a gene: 4. Germline assignment: CDR1 SGHTA and CDR2 FQGNSA. CDR3: CASSLGGQGSQHF. CDR3 DNA sequence: TGTGCCAGCAGCTTAGGAGGACAGGGCTCCCAGCATTTT.

The V gene is TRBV5-1, the J gene TRBJ2-5; 12 nucleotides agree with TRBD2. The CDR3 length is 15 residues. Germline trimming cut 3 bases from V and 2 bases from J; bases unmatched to any gene: 2. Germline values: CDR1 SGHRS, CDR2 YFSETQ. The CDR3 region is CASSSGTSGQETQYF. In DNA, the CDR3 is TGCGCCAGCAGCTCCGGGACTAGCGGGCAAGAGACCCAGTACTTC.